Shown below are 2 T cell receptor beta chains from a single sample sequenced in a study of T cells in Graves' hyperthyroidism and ophthalmopathy (dated by TCRdb to the late 2010s). The protocol used for the library was multiplex PCR. TCRdb records Illumina HiSeq 2000 as the sequencer. Amplification of TCR beta CDR3 regions was carried out from RNA transcripts. The first round of RT-PCR for the TCR CDR3 was performed with the HTBI primer set and the Qiagen OneStep RT-PCR kit. TCRdb trimmed the raw reads at Q25, called clones with MiXCR and kept productive beta chains. Rows are unified per CDR3 protein, each entry keeping the most common DNA and genes. Counted in this sample were about half a million distinct CDR3 sequences; around 21% of them appeared once. The ten top clones hold 26% of the sample. The sample taken for sequencing was blood. Receptor source: a man between 18 and 29 years old with Graves' hyperthyroidism.

This clonotype occurred once. A read error may explain this, as a much larger clone is one base away. The missing conserved phenylalanine or tryptophan at the end of this CDR3 makes a read error likely. This chain links TRBV28 with TRBJ2-7; D gene ambiguous. The V gene's germline CDR1 is MDHEN and CDR2 SYDVKM. Trimming removed 6 bases from V and 0 bases from J, with 15 bases in between. The CDR3 has 15 residues. CDR3 amino acids: CASSPPADRSYEQYY. The CDR3 DNA follows: TGTGCCAGCAGCCCTCCCGCGGACCGCTCCTACGAGCAGTACTAC.

As concerns this clonotype: Just one base apart from a much larger clone, this may be a read error. This chain's CDR3 is CATPVGEDTEAFF. The CDR3 DNA sequence: TGTGCCACCCCGGTCGGGGAGGACACTGAAGCTTTCTTT. The rearrangement uses TRBV2 and TRBJ1-1; D not resolved. V was shortened by 10 bases and J by 3 bases, with 15 bases between the two germline ends. This CDR3 spans 13 amino acids. Germline loops: CDR1 SNHLY, CDR2 FYNNEI.